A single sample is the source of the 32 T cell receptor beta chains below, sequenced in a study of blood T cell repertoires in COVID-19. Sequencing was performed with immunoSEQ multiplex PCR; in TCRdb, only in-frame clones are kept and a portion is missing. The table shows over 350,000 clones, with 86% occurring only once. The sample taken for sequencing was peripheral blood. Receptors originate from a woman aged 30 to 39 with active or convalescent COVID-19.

The CDR3, as DNA: TGTGCCAGTTCCAGGGAGGATGAAAAACTGTTTTTT. Translated, it gives CASSREDEKLFF. The J gene is TRBJ1-4, the V gene TRBV19; TRBD1 might be the D (5 bases). CDR3 length: 12 amino acids. V lost 8 bases, J lost 6 bases, and 10 bases lay in between. The V gene's germline CDR1 is LNHDA and CDR2 SQIVND (reference sequence). The whole variable domain, filled in from reference TRBV19 and TRBJ1-4, reads DGGITQSPKYLFRKEGQNVTLSCEQNLNHDAMYWYRQDPGQGLRLIYYSQIVNDFQKGDIAEGYSVSREKKESFPLTVTSAQKNPTAFYLCASSREDEKLFFGSGTQLSVL.

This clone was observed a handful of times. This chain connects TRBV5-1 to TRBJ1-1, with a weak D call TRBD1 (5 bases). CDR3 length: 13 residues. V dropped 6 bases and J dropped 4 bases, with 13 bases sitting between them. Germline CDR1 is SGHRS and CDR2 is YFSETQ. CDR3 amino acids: CASNPPGSTEAFF. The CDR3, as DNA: TGCGCCAGCAACCCCCCAGGGTCCACTGAAGCTTTCTTT.

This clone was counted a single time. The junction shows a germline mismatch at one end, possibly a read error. The CDR3 sequence: CASSDGTADKYF. CDR3 DNA sequence: TGTGCCAGCAGCGACGGGACAGCGGACAAATACTTC. This sequence joins TRBV6-5 and TRBJ1-2; 7 bases agree with TRBD1. The germline V gene encodes CDR1 MNHEY and CDR2 SVGAGI. CDR3 length equals 12 residues.

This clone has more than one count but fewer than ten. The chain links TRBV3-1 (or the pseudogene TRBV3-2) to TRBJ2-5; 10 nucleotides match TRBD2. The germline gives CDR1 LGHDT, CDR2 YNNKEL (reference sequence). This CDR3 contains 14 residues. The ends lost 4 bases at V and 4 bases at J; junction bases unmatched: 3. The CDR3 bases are TGTGCCAGCAGCCCTAGCGGGGGAGGAGAGACCCAGTACTTC. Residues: CASSPSGGGETQYF.

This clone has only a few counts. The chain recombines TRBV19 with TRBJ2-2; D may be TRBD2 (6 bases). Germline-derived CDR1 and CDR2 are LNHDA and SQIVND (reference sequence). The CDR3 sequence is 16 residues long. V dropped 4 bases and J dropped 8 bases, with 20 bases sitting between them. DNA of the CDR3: TGTGCCAGTAGTACACCTTGGGGAGGCCTTTGGGGGGAGCTGTTTTTT. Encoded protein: CASSTPWGGLWGELFF.

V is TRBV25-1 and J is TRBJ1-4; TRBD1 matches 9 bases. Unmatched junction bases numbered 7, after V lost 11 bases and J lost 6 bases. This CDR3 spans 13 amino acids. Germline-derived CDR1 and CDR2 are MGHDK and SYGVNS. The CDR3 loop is CAYRDRADEKLFF. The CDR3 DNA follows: TGTGCCTACCGGGACAGGGCTGATGAAAAACTGTTTTTT.

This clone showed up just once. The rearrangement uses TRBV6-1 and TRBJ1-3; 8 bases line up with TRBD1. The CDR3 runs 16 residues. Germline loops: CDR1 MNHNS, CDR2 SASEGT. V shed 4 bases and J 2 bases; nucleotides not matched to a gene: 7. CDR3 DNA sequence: TGTGCCAGCAGTGTAACACAGGGGGTAACTGGAAACACCATATATTTT. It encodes CASSVTQGVTGNTIYF.

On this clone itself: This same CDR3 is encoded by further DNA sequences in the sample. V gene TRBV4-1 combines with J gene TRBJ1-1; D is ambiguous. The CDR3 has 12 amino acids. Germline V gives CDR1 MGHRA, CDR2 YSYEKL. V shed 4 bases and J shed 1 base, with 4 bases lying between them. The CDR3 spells CASSRGNTEAFF. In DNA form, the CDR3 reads TGCGCCAGCAGCCGAGGGAACACTGAAGCTTTCTTT.

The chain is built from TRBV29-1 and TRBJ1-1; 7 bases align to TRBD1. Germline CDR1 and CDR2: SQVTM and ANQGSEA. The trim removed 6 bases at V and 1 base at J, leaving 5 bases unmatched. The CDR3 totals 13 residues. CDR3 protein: CSVYRGGNTEAFF. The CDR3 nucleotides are TGCAGCGTATACAGGGGCGGGAACACTGAAGCTTTCTTT.

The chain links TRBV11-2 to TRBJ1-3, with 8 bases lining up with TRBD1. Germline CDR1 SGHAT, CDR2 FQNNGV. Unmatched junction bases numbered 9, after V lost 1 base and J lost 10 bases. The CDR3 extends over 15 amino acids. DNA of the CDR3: TGTGCCAGCAGCTTAGGTCCCGGACAGGGTAGAACCATATATTTT. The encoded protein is CASSLGPGQGRTIYF.

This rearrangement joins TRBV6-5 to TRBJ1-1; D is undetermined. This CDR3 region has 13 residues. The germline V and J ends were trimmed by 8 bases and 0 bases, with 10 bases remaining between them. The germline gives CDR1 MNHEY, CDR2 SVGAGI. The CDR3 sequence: CASRVFMNTEAFF. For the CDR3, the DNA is TGTGCCAGCCGCGTCTTCATGAACACTGAAGCTTTCTTT.

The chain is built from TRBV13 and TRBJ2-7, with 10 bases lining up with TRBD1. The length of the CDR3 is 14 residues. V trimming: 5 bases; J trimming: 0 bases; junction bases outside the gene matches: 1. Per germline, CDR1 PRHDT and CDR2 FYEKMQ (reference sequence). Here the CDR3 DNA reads TGTGCCAGCAGCGGGACAGGGGTCTCCTACGAGCAGTACTTC. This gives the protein CASSGTGVSYEQYF.

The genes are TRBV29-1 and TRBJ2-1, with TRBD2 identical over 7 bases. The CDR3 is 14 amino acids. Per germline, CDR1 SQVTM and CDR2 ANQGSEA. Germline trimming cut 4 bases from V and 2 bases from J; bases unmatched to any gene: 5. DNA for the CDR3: TGCAGCGTTGGGATGGCGGGAGCCTACAATGAGCAGTTCTTC. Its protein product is CSVGMAGAYNEQFF.

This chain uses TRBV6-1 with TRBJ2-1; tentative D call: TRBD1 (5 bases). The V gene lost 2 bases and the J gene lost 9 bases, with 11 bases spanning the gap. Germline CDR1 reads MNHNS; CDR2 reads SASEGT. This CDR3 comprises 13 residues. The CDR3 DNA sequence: TGTGCCAGCAGTGAAAGACAGTCGCTTGAGCAGTTCTTC. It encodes CASSERQSLEQFF.

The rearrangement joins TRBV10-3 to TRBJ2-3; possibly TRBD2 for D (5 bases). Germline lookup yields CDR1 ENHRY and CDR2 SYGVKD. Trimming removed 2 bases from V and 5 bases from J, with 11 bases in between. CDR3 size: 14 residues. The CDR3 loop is CAISESEGGDTQYF. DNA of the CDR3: TGTGCCATCAGTGAGAGCGAGGGCGGAGATACGCAGTATTTT.

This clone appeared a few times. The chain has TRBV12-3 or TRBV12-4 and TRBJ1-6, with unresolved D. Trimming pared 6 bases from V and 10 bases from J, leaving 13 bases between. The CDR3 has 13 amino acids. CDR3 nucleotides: TGTGCCAGCAGCGAGGGCTTGGAGTCACCCCTCCACTTT. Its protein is CASSEGLESPLHF.

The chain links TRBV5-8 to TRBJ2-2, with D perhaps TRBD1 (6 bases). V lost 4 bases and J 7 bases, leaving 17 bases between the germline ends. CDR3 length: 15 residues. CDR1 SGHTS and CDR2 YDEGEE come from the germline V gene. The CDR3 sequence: CASSKRQVRIGELFF. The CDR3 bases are TGTGCCAGCAGCAAAAGACAGGTTCGGATCGGGGAGCTGTTTTTT.

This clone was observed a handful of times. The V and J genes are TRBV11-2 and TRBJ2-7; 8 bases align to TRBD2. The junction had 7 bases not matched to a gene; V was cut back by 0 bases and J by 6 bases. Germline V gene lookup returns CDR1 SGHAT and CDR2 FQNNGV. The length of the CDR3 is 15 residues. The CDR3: CASSLEGSGVGEQYF. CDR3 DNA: TGTGCCAGCAGCTTAGAAGGTAGCGGGGTAGGCGAGCAGTACTTC.

CDR3 region: CSVEEAGRGTGELFF. The CDR3 bases are TGCAGCGTTGAAGAAGCTGGCAGGGGGACCGGGGAGCTGTTTTTT. This chain links TRBV29-1 with TRBJ2-2, with 7 bases identical to TRBD1. The CDR3 is 15 residues long. The germline gives CDR1 SQVTM, CDR2 ANQGSEA. Germline trimming cut 0 bases from V and 5 bases from J; bases unmatched to any gene: 6.

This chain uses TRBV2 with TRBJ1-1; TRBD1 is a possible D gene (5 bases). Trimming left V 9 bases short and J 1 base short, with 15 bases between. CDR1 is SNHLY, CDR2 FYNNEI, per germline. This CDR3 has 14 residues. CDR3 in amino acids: CASHQQVPNTEAFF. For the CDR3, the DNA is TGTGCCAGTCATCAACAGGTCCCGAACACTGAAGCTTTCTTT.

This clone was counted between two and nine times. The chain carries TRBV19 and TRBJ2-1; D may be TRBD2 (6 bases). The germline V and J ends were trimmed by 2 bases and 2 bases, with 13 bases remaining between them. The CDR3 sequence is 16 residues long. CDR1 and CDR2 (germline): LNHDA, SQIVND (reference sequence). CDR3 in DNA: TGTGCCAGTAGTATACCTCGTAGCGGAACCTACAATGAGCAGTTCTTC. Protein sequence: CASSIPRSGTYNEQFF.

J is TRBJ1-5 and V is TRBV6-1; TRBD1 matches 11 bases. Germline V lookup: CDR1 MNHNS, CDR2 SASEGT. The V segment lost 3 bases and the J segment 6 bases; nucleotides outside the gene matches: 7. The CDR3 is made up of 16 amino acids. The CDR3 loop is CASSDGTGGFGQPQHF. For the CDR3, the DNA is TGTGCCAGCAGTGACGGGACAGGGGGTTTCGGTCAGCCCCAGCATTTT.

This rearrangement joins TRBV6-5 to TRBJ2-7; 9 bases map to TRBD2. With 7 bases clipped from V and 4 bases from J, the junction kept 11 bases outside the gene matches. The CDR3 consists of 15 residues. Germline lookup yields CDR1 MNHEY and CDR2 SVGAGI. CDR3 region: CASMGGGALSYEQYF. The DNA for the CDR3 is TGTGCCAGCATGGGCGGGGGGGCCCTTAGTTACGAGCAGTACTTC.

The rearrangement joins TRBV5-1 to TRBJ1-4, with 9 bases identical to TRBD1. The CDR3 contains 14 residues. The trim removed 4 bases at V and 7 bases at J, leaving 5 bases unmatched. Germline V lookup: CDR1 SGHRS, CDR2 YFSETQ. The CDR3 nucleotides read TGCGCCAGCAGCCCACAGGGGGCGAGTGAAAAACTGTTTTTT. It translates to CASSPQGASEKLFF.

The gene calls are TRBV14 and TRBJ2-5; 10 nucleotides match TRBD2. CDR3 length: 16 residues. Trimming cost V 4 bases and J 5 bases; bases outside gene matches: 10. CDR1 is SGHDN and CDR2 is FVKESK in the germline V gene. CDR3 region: CASSLGQGLAIETQYF. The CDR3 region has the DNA TGTGCCAGCAGCCTGGGCCAGGGACTAGCGATTGAGACCCAGTACTTC.

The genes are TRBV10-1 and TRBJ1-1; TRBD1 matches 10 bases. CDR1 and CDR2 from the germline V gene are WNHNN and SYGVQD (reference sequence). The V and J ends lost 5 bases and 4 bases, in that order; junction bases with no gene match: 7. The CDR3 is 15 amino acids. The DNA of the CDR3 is TGCGCCAGCAGTCCCGGGACAGGGGTTGGCACTGAAGCTTTCTTT. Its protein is CASSPGTGVGTEAFF.

The CDR3 DNA reads as TGTGCCAGCAGAAAAAGCGGGAGTGGAGAGACCCAGTACTTC. It codes for CASRKSGSGETQYF. This sequence joins TRBV5-6 and TRBJ2-5, with 8 bases matching TRBD2. Germline values: CDR1 SGHDT, CDR2 YYEEEE. V lost 5 bases, J lost 4 bases, and 7 bases stayed unmatched. The CDR3 loop spans 14 amino acids. The full variable domain, completed using reference TRBV5-6 and TRBJ2-5, is DAGVTQSPTHLIKTRGQQVTLRCSPKSGHDTVSWYQQALGQGPQFIFQYYEEEERQRGNFPDRFSGHQFPNYSSELNVNALLLGDSALYLCASRKSGSGETQYFGPGTRLLVL.

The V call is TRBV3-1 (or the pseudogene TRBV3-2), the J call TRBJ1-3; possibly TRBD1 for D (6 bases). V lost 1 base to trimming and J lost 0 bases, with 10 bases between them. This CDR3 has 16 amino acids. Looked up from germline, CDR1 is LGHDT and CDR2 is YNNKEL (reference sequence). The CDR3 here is CASSQAQGSSGNTIYF. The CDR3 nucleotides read TGTGCCAGCAGCCAAGCTCAGGGGAGCTCTGGAAACACCATATATTTT.

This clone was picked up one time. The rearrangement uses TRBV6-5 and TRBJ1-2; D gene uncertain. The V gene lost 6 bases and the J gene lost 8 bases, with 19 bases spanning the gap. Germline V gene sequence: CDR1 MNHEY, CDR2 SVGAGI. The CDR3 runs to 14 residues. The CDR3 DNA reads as TGTGCCAGCAGGGACGGGAATTCTGGAAGGGGCTACACCTTC. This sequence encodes CASRDGNSGRGYTF.

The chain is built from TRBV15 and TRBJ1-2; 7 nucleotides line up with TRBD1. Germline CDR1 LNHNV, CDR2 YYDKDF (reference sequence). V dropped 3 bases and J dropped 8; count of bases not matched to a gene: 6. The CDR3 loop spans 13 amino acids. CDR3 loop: CATSRTGTNGYTF. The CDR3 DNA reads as TGTGCCACCAGCAGGACAGGGACAAACGGCTACACCTTC. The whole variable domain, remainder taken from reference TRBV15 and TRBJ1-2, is DAMVIQNPRYQVTQFGKPVTLSCSQTLNHNVMYWYQQKSSQAPKLLFHYYDKDFNNEADTPDNFQSRRPNTSFCFLDIRSPGLGDTAMYLCATSRTGTNGYTFGSGTRLTVV.

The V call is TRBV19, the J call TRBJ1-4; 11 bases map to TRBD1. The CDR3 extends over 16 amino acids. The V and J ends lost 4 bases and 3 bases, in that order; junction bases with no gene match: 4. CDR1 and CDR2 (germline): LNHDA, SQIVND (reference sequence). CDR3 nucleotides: TGTGCCAGTAGTACGGACAGGGGGCTCTCTAATGAAAAACTGTTTTTT. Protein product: CASSTDRGLSNEKLFF.

The CDR3 nucleotides read TGTGCCAGCGGCAGAGCGGGAGGGCCGGTTGAGCAGTTCTTC. Its protein is CASGRAGGPVEQFF. The genes are TRBV4-2 and TRBJ2-1, with TRBD2 identical over 10 bases. This CDR3 has 14 residues. V shed 8 bases and J 9 bases; nucleotides not matched to a gene: 10. Germline CDR1 reads LGHNA; CDR2 reads YNFKEQ.